This T cell receptor (beta chain) was recovered during a study of CD8+ T cells in alopecia areata. Whole-study context: In an open-label trial, patients got 5 to 10 mg tofacitinib twice daily.

Treatment reported: oral pan-JAK inhibitor, 5-10 mg twice daily. Obtained from alopecia areata patients were lesional scalp punch biopsies along with peripheral blood. Sequencing templates came from extracted RNA that was reverse transcribed into cDNA. Method: immunoSEQ multiplex PCR; TCRdb's copy keeps in-frame clones and lacks some. Here the sample spans about 110,000 clones, less than 75% being singletons. The CDR3 covers 15 residues. Germline CDR1 is LGHNA and CDR2 is YNFKEQ. Trimming removed 1 base from V and 4 bases from J; junction bases left unmatched: 4. The clonotype comes from a human donor with alopecia areata. The genes are TRBV4-2 and TRBJ2-3, with 8 nucleotides matching TRBD2. Sequenced here: CD8+ T cells sorted from blood, sampled at week 24, from a patient treated with tofacitinib. CDR3 sequence reads: CASSQVGGGPDTQYF. Here the CDR3 DNA reads TGTGCCAGCAGCCAAGTCGGGGGGGGGCCAGATACGCAGTATTTT.